This T cell receptor (beta chain) is from a study of identical twins listed by TCRdb under 2016. Regarding the study in general: To test whether fetal clonotypes persist, this study deep-sequenced TCR alpha and beta repertoires from monozygotic twins, from unrelated adults of various ages, and from cord blood. To rule out contamination, replicate twin experiments were performed at different times with different library preparation protocols.

Reading from cysteine to phenylalanine, the CDR3 counts 14 amino acids. Of the read, only the CDR3 DNA is kept; its 42 bases are in frame from base 1. CDR1 and CDR2, per the germline V gene (reference sequence), are DFQATT and SNEGSKA. The junction carries 11 bases between V and J, which are trimmed by 0 bases and 6 bases respectively. All donors were healthy Caucasians. The twin cohort comprised three pairs of female monozygotic twins, all aged about 18 to 30 years. CD4+ and CD8+ T cell populations were isolated with positive isolation kits from Invitrogen. This clonotype appeared many times. This clone's antigen is unknown. No quality values exist for individual bases; no much larger clone is one base distant. Summary of the overall study and its limitations: Compared with coincidental sharing between unrelated individuals, an excess of low generation-probability sequences was observed among out-of-frame TCR alpha sequences shared between twins. Recombination models systematically underestimated out-of-frame TCR alpha sharing in monozygotic twins but agreed with sharing between unrelated individuals. Abundant cord blood beta clonotypes had fewer insertions, young adult naive repertoires showed a similar but weaker trend, and memory repertoires showed no such trend. Conclusions relied on cross-sectional statistical analysis, since the same donors could not be followed over many years. The excess sharing between twins in beta out-of-frame sequences was weaker because fewer shared sequences reduced the signal-to-noise ratio. Invariant T cells such as MAIT and iNKT could partly confound zero-insertion analyses, although diverse VJ usage argued against such confounding for most clonotypes.

The library relied on 5' RACE. These reads were obtained on an Illumina HiSeq 2000. A universal primer binding site was added through template switching, and the final cDNA carried a unique molecular identifier so that TCR cDNA molecules could be counted accurately. Specific primers in the conserved constant-segment region were used to synthesize first-strand cDNA for the TCR alpha and beta chains. To control for contamination, each cDNA library was double barcoded with a SMART-Mk sample barcode plus Illumina barcodes. TruSeq adapter sequences and Illumina sample barcodes were added in two successive PCR steps. The TCR alpha and beta cDNA libraries were sequenced on the Illumina HiSeq platform using custom primers. Per the original workflow: MiGEC was used to process raw reads and extract unique molecular identifiers, and MiXCR was used to find CDR3 positions. For each individual, recombination models were inferred using an EM algorithm with the repgenHMM and IGoR tools. The tcR package in R was used for shared clonotype analysis, with sharing normalized by the product of cloneset sizes. To study raw recombination without the effects of thymic and clonal selection, out-of-frame nonproductive sequences were analyzed. TCRdb redid the processing of the public reads, applying fastp at Q25 and MiXCR, and retained in-frame beta chains. Rows are combined by CDR3 protein, so each entry shows the most common genes and DNA. TCRdb, not the authors, supplied the V and J calls. The sample has about 470,000 distinct CDR3 sequences on record, 24% of them singletons. In total, the top ten clones hold 2.9% of the sample.

These data were also filed under a second study, of T cells expressing NK-cell markers. According to the second study: TCR beta-chain repertoires were profiled in sorted CD3+CD56+NKG2C+, CD3+CD56+NKG2C- and CD3+CD56-NKG2C+ T-cell subsets from several donors. Among the eight sequenced donors, only one was HCMV-seronegative, while the other seven were HCMV-seropositive. In several experiments an anti-gammadeltaTCR antibody was added to restrict sorting to alphabetaTCR-expressing T cells. In six donors, the dominant CD3+CD56+NKG2C+ clonotypes were among the top 10 CD8+ clonotypes and accounted for about 1.0-7.5% of CD8+ T cells. Those dominant clonotypes were again the most abundant among CD3+CD56-NKG2C+ cells in a few donors, at about 28.3-65%. Whether the expanded NKG2C-expressing T cell clones were specific for HCMV antigens was left unclear. All eight donors whose samples were sequenced were randomly selected healthy volunteers, three of them men and five women. HCMV serostatus was determined by detecting HCMV-specific IgG in serum with a commercial ELISA kit. MIGEC was used to demultiplex reads and group reads by UMI, and MiTCR was used to assemble and quantify clonotypes. To exclude erroneous sequences, any TCR cDNA sequence not supported by at least two reads was discarded. The tcR package was used for downstream repertoire analysis, and clonotypes were matched across fractions by CDR3 nucleotide sequence plus V segment. VDJmatch was used to annotate antigen specificity against VDJdb, with one amino acid substitution allowed in CDR3.

The clonotype originates from a young woman in good health. The sequencing sample was made of CD4+ T cells sorted from blood. This sequence uses TRBV20-1 and TRBJ2-2; the D gene is perhaps TRBD1 or TRBD2, as each covers 5 bases. The base sequence is TGCAGTGCTAGAGATTACAGGACTCCCGGGGAGCTGTTTTTT. This yields the protein CSARDYRTPGELFF.